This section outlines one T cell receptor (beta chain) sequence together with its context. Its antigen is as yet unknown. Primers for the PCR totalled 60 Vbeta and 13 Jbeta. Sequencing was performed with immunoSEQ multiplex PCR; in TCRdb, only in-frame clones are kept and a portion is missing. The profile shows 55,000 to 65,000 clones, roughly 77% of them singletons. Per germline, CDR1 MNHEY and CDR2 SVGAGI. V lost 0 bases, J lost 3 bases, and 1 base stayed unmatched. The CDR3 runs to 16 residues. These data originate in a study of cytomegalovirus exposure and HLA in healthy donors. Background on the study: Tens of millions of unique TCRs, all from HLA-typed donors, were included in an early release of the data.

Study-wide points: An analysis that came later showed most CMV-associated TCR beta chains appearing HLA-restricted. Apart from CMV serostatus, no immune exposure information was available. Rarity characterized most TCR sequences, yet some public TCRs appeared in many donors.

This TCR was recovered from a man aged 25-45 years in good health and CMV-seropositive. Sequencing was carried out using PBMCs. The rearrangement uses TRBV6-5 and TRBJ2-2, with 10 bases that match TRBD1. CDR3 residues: CASSYSGTGDTGELFF. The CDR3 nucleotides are TGTGCCAGCAGTTACTCCGGGACAGGGGACACCGGGGAGCTGTTTTTT.